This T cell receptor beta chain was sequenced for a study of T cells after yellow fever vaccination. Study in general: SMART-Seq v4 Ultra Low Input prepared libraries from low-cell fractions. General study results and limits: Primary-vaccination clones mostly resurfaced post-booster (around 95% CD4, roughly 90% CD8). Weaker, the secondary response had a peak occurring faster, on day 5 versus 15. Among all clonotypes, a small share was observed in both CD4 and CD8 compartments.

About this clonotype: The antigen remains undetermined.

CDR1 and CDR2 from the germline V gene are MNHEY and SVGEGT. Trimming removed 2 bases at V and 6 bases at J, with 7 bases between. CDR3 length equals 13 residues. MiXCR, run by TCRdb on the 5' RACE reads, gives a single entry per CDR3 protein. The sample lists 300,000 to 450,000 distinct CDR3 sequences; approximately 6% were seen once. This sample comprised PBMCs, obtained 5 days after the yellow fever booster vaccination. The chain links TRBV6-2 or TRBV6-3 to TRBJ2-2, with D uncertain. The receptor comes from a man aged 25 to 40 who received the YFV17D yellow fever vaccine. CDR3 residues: CASSYPESGELFF. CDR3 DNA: TGTGCCAGCAGTTACCCTGAATCCGGGGAGCTGTTTTTT.